This is a list of T cell receptor beta chains from one sample in a study of human T cells and chemical hapten exposure. TCRdb redid the calling of the RACE reads with MiXCR, one entry per CDR3 protein. This repertoire shows about 340,000 distinct CDR3 sequences, roughly 6.9% found once; its top ten account for around 8.4%. Sequenced here: whole blood, sampled in connection with sensitization to the hapten diphenylcyclopropenone (DPC). These receptors were collected from a woman aged 18-29 years with alopecia areata. Some clones in this sample may be carry-over from other donors' samples. Each CDR3 is given without its conserved first and last residue.

V: TRBV12-3/TRBV12-4
CDR3: ASHPPQGSPEAF

V: TRBV18
CDR3: ASSRDQPRDTQY

V: TRBV6-1
CDR3: ASSGQGPYNEQF

V: TRBV4-1
CDR3: ASSPSWGTSGVGSRELF

V: TRBV2
CDR3: ASSGGGNTEAF

V: TRBV20-1
CDR3: SARRNSAMNTEAF

V: TRBV5-6
CDR3: ASSPGRGLVWTEAF

V: TRBV20-1
CDR3: SARPLLAGLGNEQF

V: TRBV6-2/TRBV6-3
CDR3: ASSPPSGRLTSTDTQY

V: TRBV27
CDR3: ASSLTRGPDTQY

V: TRBV10-3
CDR3: AISEGKFEQY

V: TRBV29-1
CDR3: SVANPGHSGANVLT

V: TRBV7-3
CDR3: ASSLKGGGLGSTDTQY

V: TRBV24-1
CDR3: ATGDSLNQPQH

V: TRBV6-5
CDR3: ASSRHTGALSYEQY

V: TRBV6-2/TRBV6-3
CDR3: ASTQGLLTGELF

V: TRBV7-2
CDR3: ASSFRGQSTDTQY

V: TRBV20-1
CDR3: SAKDFSNQPQH

V: TRBV29-1
CDR3: SVDIRQGDEQF

V: TRBV10-3
CDR3: AISETGPGGTGELF

V: TRBV6-5
CDR3: ASSYSLNGGQVSPLH

V: TRBV10-3
CDR3: AISGVPSGMNTEAF

V: TRBV29-1
CDR3: SVGRQSYEQY

V: TRBV21-1
CDR3: ASSPRRTTGLQPQH

V: TRBV27
CDR3: ASSSRQQSSYNSPLH

V: TRBV6-2/TRBV6-3
CDR3: ASSAWTGQETQY

V: TRBV3-1
CDR3: AASRGRGKEKLF

V: TRBV4-2
CDR3: ASSQDPRSEGYT

V: TRBV27
CDR3: ASSLQGRHYEQY

V: TRBV6-2/TRBV6-3
CDR3: ASMLDDRGYLEAF

V: TRBV4-3
CDR3: ASSQSARNSYEQY

V: TRBV6-1
CDR3: ASSVGAGVSSGANVLT

V: TRBV12-3/TRBV12-4
CDR3: ASSRTEGNEQF

V: TRBV6-1
CDR3: ASCVQGTGEAF

V: TRBV7-2
CDR3: ASSLELYEQY

V: TRBV6-2/TRBV6-3
CDR3: ASKRAGPYEQY

V: TRBV4-1
CDR3: ASSQDLVLNTEAF

V: TRBV5-6
CDR3: ASSQPQLNGEVAQY

V: TRBV6-1
CDR3: ASSAPGLTDTQY

V: TRBV29-1
CDR3: SVEGRKVEAF

V: TRBV9
CDR3: ASSSNLAGGQSEQF

V: TRBV5-1
CDR3: ASRPGGLNTGELF